The 31 T cell receptor beta chains below come from one sample, sequenced in a study of blood T cell repertoires in COVID-19 (dated by TCRdb to 2019 to 2021). The library was prepared using the immunoSEQ multiplex PCR assay. TCRdb took over this immuneACCESS table, retaining in-frame rearrangements with V and J assigned. Such tables are incomplete; in checked studies, under half of the missing clones stem from an unresolved V gene, and the remainder is unexplained. Across this sample there are more than 90,000 clones, with roughly four fifths seen only once. Of the sample, approximately 24% falls within the top ten clones. What was sequenced was peripheral blood. These receptors all stem from a human donor in a cohort sampled during active COVID-19.

This clone was detected only once. This chain links TRBV28 with TRBJ2-7; a weak D match, TRBD2 (6 bases). The V gene lost 6 bases and the J gene lost 7 bases, with 19 bases spanning the gap. The germline V gene encodes CDR1 MDHEN and CDR2 SYDVKM. This CDR3 is built from 14 residues. CDR3 residues: CASRPGTRMSEQYF. CDR3 DNA: TGTGCCAGCAGGCCCGGGACTCGGATGAGTGAGCAGTACTTC.

This chain joins TRBV3-1 (or the pseudogene TRBV3-2) and TRBJ1-2; 8 bases align to TRBD1. The germline gives CDR1 LGHDT, CDR2 YNNKEL (reference sequence). The CDR3 runs 16 residues. The junction had 6 bases not matched to a gene; V was cut back by 3 bases and J by 0 bases. The chain's CDR3 is CASSQIGTGTNYGYTF. The DNA of the CDR3 is TGTGCCAGCAGCCAGATAGGGACAGGAACTAACTATGGCTACACCTTC.

The V call is TRBV28, the J call TRBJ1-5; a weak D match, TRBD1 (6 bases). The CDR3 is made up of 12 amino acids. Germline V gene lookup returns CDR1 MDHEN and CDR2 SYDVKM. Trimming left V 4 bases short and J 6 bases short, with 7 bases between. The CDR3 loop reads CASSWGPQPQHF. The CDR3 DNA is TGTGCCAGCAGTTGGGGGCCTCAGCCCCAGCATTTT.

The chain employs TRBV7-8 and TRBJ2-5; TRBD1 aligns across 9 bases. Trimming at V came to 5 bases and at J to 1 base, leaving 11 bases not matched to a gene. The CDR3 length is 17 residues. Germline-derived CDR1 and CDR2 are SGHVS and FQNEAQ. The CDR3 is CASSRIRGQGFQETQYF. CDR3 sequence (DNA): TGTGCCAGCAGCCGTATCCGGGGACAGGGTTTCCAAGAGACCCAGTACTTC.

The chain carries TRBV6-5 and TRBJ2-7; TRBD1 aligns across 7 bases. V gave up 6 bases and J gave up 1 base; unmatched junction bases: 9. The germline gives CDR1 MNHEY, CDR2 SVGAGI. The CDR3 contains 15 residues. CDR3 nucleotides: TGTGCCAGCAGCCTCGACAGGGCCTTTTCCTACGAGCAGTACTTC. It translates to CASSLDRAFSYEQYF.

The V and J genes are TRBV4-1 and TRBJ2-2; TRBD2 matches at 9 bases. CDR3 length equals 17 residues. Trimming at V came to 4 bases and at J to 5 bases, leaving 11 bases not matched to a gene. Germline V lookup: CDR1 MGHRA, CDR2 YSYEKL. The CDR3 DNA follows: TGCGCCAGCAGCCCGACCTTAGCGGGAGCGGGGACCGGGGAGCTGTTTTTT. Translation gives CASSPTLAGAGTGELFF.

The gene calls are TRBV6-5 and TRBJ1-4; D is ambiguous. V lost 8 bases and J lost 5, with 15 bases in between. The CDR3 is 14 residues long. The germline V gene has CDR1 MNHEY and CDR2 SVGAGI. The CDR3 reads CASLRPEGNEKLFF. In DNA form, the CDR3 reads TGTGCCAGCCTCCGGCCCGAGGGAAATGAAAAACTGTTTTTT.

The V call is TRBV9, the J call TRBJ1-2, with D possibly TRBD1 on 5 matching bases. Trimming removed 7 bases from V and 7 bases from J, with 23 bases in between. Germline V gives CDR1 SGDLS, CDR2 YYNGEE. The CDR3 loop spans 15 amino acids. In DNA, the CDR3 is TGTGCCAGCGCGAGGGACCGCGGGGCCTCCCGTGGCTACACCTTC. Amino acid sequence: CASARDRGASRGYTF.

The rearrangement links TRBV9 to TRBJ1-6, with D possibly TRBD1 on 5 matching bases. V lost 4 bases and J lost 5, with 13 bases in between. Per the germline V gene, CDR1 is SGDLS and CDR2 is YYNGEE. The CDR3 runs 15 residues. CDR3 in amino acids: CASSPRTGDNSPLHF. The CDR3 region has the DNA TGTGCCAGCAGCCCCCGTACGGGGGATAATTCACCCCTCCACTTT.

This chain links TRBV5-6 with TRBJ2-7; D ambiguous. The germline V and J ends were trimmed by 0 bases and 6 bases, with 10 bases remaining between them. The germline V gene encodes CDR1 SGHDT and CDR2 YYEEEE. The CDR3 totals 13 residues. CDR3 protein: CASSLATAGEQYF. Written as DNA, the CDR3 is TGTGCCAGCAGCTTGGCCACCGCCGGCGAGCAGTACTTC.

The chain has TRBV19 and TRBJ2-3; 9 bases map to TRBD2. The CDR3 runs to 15 residues. V lost 7 bases and J lost 4; bases outside the gene matches: 9. Germline CDR1 LNHDA, CDR2 SQIVND (reference sequence). Here the CDR3 reads CASTTSGGGADTQYF. The DNA for the CDR3 is TGTGCCAGTACGACTAGCGGAGGCGGGGCAGATACGCAGTATTTT.

This chain joins TRBV5-1 and TRBJ2-7; possible D gene TRBD1, 8 bases. This CDR3 contains 17 residues. Germline loops: CDR1 SGHRS, CDR2 YFSETQ. With 4 bases removed from V and 3 bases from J, the gap between germline ends came to 23 bases. In nucleotides, the CDR3 is TGCGCCAGCAGCGCCGGACAGGGCGGGACTAACTTCTACGAGCAGTACTTC. Its protein product is CASSAGQGGTNFYEQYF.

In its sample, this clone ranks as medium-sized. The chain employs TRBV6-5 and TRBJ2-2, with D perhaps matching TRBD2 (5 bases). Per germline, CDR1 MNHEY and CDR2 SVGAGI. The V end was cut by 6 bases, the J end by 2 bases, with 13 bases between. The CDR3 is 15 residues long. Here the CDR3 DNA reads TGTGCCAGCAGAAGGGAGAGCGGTAACACCGGGGAGCTGTTTTTT. Encoded protein: CASRRESGNTGELFF.

This sequence joins TRBV9 and TRBJ2-7; 8 bases line up with TRBD2. V lost 0 bases to trimming and J lost 2 bases; unmatched junction nucleotides: 7. Germline values: CDR1 SGDLS, CDR2 YYNGEE. The length of the CDR3 is 16 residues. The CDR3 DNA reads TGTGCCAGCAGCGTAGGACTCGGGACTAGTCCCTACGAGCAGTACTTC. Protein sequence: CASSVGLGTSPYEQYF.

The chain carries TRBV12-3 or TRBV12-4 and TRBJ1-5; D perhaps matches TRBD1 (5 bases). Between the trimmed V and J ends, which lost 6 bases and 0 bases, there was a span of 6 bases. The CDR3 totals 13 residues. The CDR3: CASSQGSNQPQHF. In DNA, the CDR3 is TGTGCCAGCAGCCAGGGTAGCAATCAGCCCCAGCATTTT.

This chain joins TRBV19 and TRBJ1-2, with 8 bases matching TRBD1. J lost 3 bases, V lost 9 bases, and 6 bases had no gene match. The CDR3 runs to 13 residues. Per the germline V gene, CDR1 is LNHDA and CDR2 is SQIVND (reference sequence). CDR3 sequence (DNA): TGTGCCAGCTACCCCAGGGGGCACTATGGCTACACCTTC. Protein: CASYPRGHYGYTF.

This clone was observed a handful of times. The chain carries TRBV5-4 and TRBJ2-7; 8 bases are shared with TRBD1. The CDR3 has 16 residues. Germline CDR1 reads SGHNT; CDR2 reads YYREEE (reference sequence). The V segment lost 0 bases and the J segment 7 bases; nucleotides outside the gene matches: 12. CDR3 amino acids: CASSLAIGQGSREQYF. CDR3 in DNA: TGTGCCAGCAGCTTGGCCATTGGACAGGGATCGAGGGAGCAGTACTTC.

V is TRBV5-1 and J is TRBJ1-1, with D perhaps matching TRBD1 (6 bases). This CDR3 has 15 amino acids. The ends were cut back, 3 bases at V and 0 bases at J, with 12 bases in the middle. The germline CDR1 and CDR2 sequences are SGHRS and YFSETQ. The CDR3 DNA sequence: TGCGCCAGCAGCTCTTCCGGGACAATGAACACTGAAGCTTTCTTT. Residues: CASSSSGTMNTEAFF.

The rearrangement joins TRBV18 to TRBJ1-1; 7 bases line up with TRBD1. With V trimmed by 3 bases and J by 4 bases, 5 bases remained unmatched. In germline, CDR1 is KGHSH, CDR2 LQKENI. The CDR3 sequence is 14 residues long. CDR3 in amino acids: CASSPDRVGTEAFF. The CDR3 DNA reads as TGTGCCAGCTCACCCGACAGGGTGGGCACTGAAGCTTTCTTT.

This clone was seen more than once but under ten times. The gene calls are TRBV20-1 and TRBJ2-7, with 9 bases matching TRBD2. The length of the CDR3 is 13 residues. J was trimmed by 7 bases and V by 3 bases; bases with no gene match: 7. The V gene's germline CDR1 is DFQATT and CDR2 SNEGSKA (reference sequence). CDR3 amino acids: CSASAGGPGEQYF. In DNA, the CDR3 is TGCAGTGCTAGTGCGGGAGGGCCGGGTGAGCAGTACTTC.

The chain has TRBV5-6 and TRBJ1-2; 9 nucleotides align to TRBD1. Germline V lookup: CDR1 SGHDT, CDR2 YYEEEE. This CDR3 is built from 15 residues. V lost 3 bases and J lost 8; bases outside the gene matches: 11. CDR3 sequence (DNA): TGTGCCAGCAGCTACGGAAAACAGGGGGCGCGCGGCTACACCTTC. This encodes CASSYGKQGARGYTF.

The chain has TRBV6-5 and TRBJ2-7; 9 bases map to TRBD2. The CDR3 is made up of 15 amino acids. Germline lookup yields CDR1 MNHEY and CDR2 SVGAGI. Losses at the gene ends were 6 bases for V and 3 bases for J; bases not matched to a gene: 9. In DNA, the CDR3 is TGTGCCAGCAGCTCGGCCGGGACTAGCCTCTACGAGCAGTACTTC. Amino acid sequence: CASSSAGTSLYEQYF.

The J gene is TRBJ1-1, the V gene TRBV19, with 7 bases aligning to TRBD1. CDR3 size: 15 residues. The trim removed 6 bases at V and 0 bases at J, leaving 7 bases unmatched. The V gene's germline CDR1 is LNHDA and CDR2 SQIVND (reference sequence). The CDR3 nucleotides are TGTGCCAGTAGCCCACCTACAGGGGTGAACACTGAAGCTTTCTTT. Its protein is CASSPPTGVNTEAFF.

The V call is TRBV2, the J call TRBJ1-2; no clear D. Per the germline V gene, CDR1 is SNHLY and CDR2 is FYNNEI. Trimming shortened V by 7 bases and J by 4 bases, and 13 bases separated the two germline ends. The CDR3 is 13 residues long. The CDR3 protein is CASTHTVTYGYTF. The CDR3 bases are TGTGCCAGCACCCATACAGTGACCTATGGCTACACCTTC.

This chain links TRBV4-1 with TRBJ2-7, with 12 bases identical to TRBD2. V trimming: 3 bases; J trimming: 6 bases; junction bases outside the gene matches: 12. The germline CDR1 and CDR2 sequences are MGHRA and YSYEKL. The CDR3 covers 17 residues. The CDR3 protein is CASSQGSLAGGPGEQYF. The CDR3 DNA is TGCGCCAGCAGCCAGGGTTCTCTAGCGGGAGGGCCCGGCGAGCAGTACTTC.

The chain uses TRBV7-8 and TRBJ2-1; D is perhaps TRBD2 (5 bases). The CDR3 covers 16 residues. Per the germline V gene, CDR1 is SGHVS and CDR2 is FQNEAQ. V was clipped by 5 bases and J by 0 bases, with 14 bases between them. The CDR3 reads CASSPPGISSYNEQFF. CDR3 bases: TGTGCCAGCAGCCCCCCGGGGATCAGCTCCTACAATGAGCAGTTCTTC.

In regard to this clone: A junction end diverges from the germline sequence, so it may reflect a read error. The chain recombines TRBV27 with TRBJ2-1; TRBD2 aligns across 11 bases. This CDR3 has 17 residues. Germline CDR1 reads MNHEY; CDR2 reads SMNVEV (reference sequence). The DNA for the CDR3 is TGTGCCAGCAGTTTATCCCGACTAGCGGGATGTTACAATGAGCAGCTCTTC. Its translation: CASSLSRLAGCYNEQLF.

V usage is TRBV10-3 and J usage is TRBJ2-7; TRBD1 agrees at 10 bases. The junction had 4 bases not matched to a gene; V was cut back by 2 bases and J by 0 bases. CDR3 size: 16 residues. Germline assignment: CDR1 ENHRY and CDR2 SYGVKD. CDR3 in DNA: TGTGCCATCAGTGAGCGACAGGGGGCCGGCTCCTACGAGCAGTACTTC. Protein product: CAISERQGAGSYEQYF.

The chain joins TRBV5-5 to TRBJ2-7; the D gene is possibly TRBD2 (5 bases). The CDR3 extends over 14 amino acids. Germline V gene data show CDR1 as SGHKS and CDR2 as YYEKEE (reference sequence). Trimming removed 6 bases at V and 0 bases at J, with 13 bases between. The chain's CDR3 is CASTLTGSSYEQYF. The CDR3 DNA reads as TGTGCCAGCACCCTGACTGGGAGCTCCTACGAGCAGTACTTC.

This chain connects TRBV29-1 to TRBJ2-7, with TRBD2 matching 7 bases. The CDR3 totals 14 residues. Germline loops: CDR1 SQVTM, CDR2 ANQGSEA. Losses at the gene ends were 4 bases for V and 2 bases for J; bases not matched to a gene: 8. The CDR3 here is CSVAVLAVTYEQYF. CDR3 sequence (DNA): TGCAGCGTTGCTGTCCTAGCGGTAACCTACGAGCAGTACTTC.

The chain joins TRBV6-5 to TRBJ2-7; 9 positions agree with TRBD1. V lost 4 bases to trimming and J lost 3 bases; unmatched junction nucleotides: 7. Germline-derived CDR1 and CDR2 are MNHEY and SVGAGI. CDR3 length: 15 amino acids. CDR3 residues: CASSSPGQGHYEQYF. As DNA, the CDR3 is TGTGCCAGCAGTTCGCCGGGACAGGGTCACTACGAGCAGTACTTC.